Listed below are T cell receptor beta chains from one sample, sequenced in a study of CD8 T cells in ankylosing spondylitis. TCRdb recomputed calls from the 5' RACE reads with MiXCR, one row per CDR3 protein. The table lists under 400,000 distinct CDR3 sequences, roughly 10% of them singletons. Sequencing was performed on blood, either unsorted or a sorted T cell fraction (not recorded which). Every receptor here comes from a female donor with ankylosing spondylitis or in good health (not recorded which). Both conserved end residues are part of each CDR3. A D gene is named only where the DNA matches it firmly. Clone size appears in some rows only: once, few, many, or a class for an expanded clone.

V	J	D	size	CDR3	DNA
TRBV20-1	TRBJ1-2	-	few	CSARVRQAYGYTF	TGCAGTGCTAGAGTGCGGCAGGCCTATGGCTACACCTTC
TRBV20-1	TRBJ2-5	-	few	CSPTSFGAKETQYF	TGCAGTCCCACGTCTTTTGGGGCGAAAGAGACCCAGTACTTC
TRBV11-2	TRBJ1-1	-	few	CASILGVKPGGMNTEAFF	TGTGCCAGCATCCTGGGGGTAAAACCCGGGGGTATGAACACTGAAGCTTTCTTT
TRBV12-3/TRBV12-4	TRBJ2-2	-	many	CASRRTGITEGELFF	TGTGCCAGCCGAAGGACTGGTATAACCGAGGGGGAGCTGTTTTTT
TRBV5-1	TRBJ2-2	-	-	CASSGGGVTGELFF	TGCGCCAGCAGCGGAGGCGGGGTCACCGGGGAGCTGTTTTTT
TRBV20-1	TRBJ2-7	TRBD2	many	CSAWGLAGGPVSYEQYF	TGCAGTGCCTGGGGTCTAGCGGGAGGGCCAGTCTCCTACGAGCAGTACTTC
TRBV12-3/TRBV12-4	TRBJ1-3	-	-	CASRMAQGWNTIYF	TGTGCCAGCAGAATGGCGCAAGGTTGGAACACCATATATTTT
TRBV29-1	TRBJ2-2	-	-	CSVESYTGELFF	TGCAGCGTTGAATCTTACACCGGGGAGCTGTTTTTT
TRBV5-1	TRBJ2-5	TRBD1	-	CASSWGSKTGTKHQETQYF	TGCGCCAGCAGCTGGGGATCGAAGACAGGGACCAAACACCAAGAGACCCAGTACTTC
TRBV12-3/TRBV12-4	TRBJ1-1	TRBD1	many	CASRSTGMGNTEAFF	TGTGCCAGCAGATCGACAGGGATGGGGAACACTGAAGCTTTCTTT